These 17 T cell receptor beta chains were all obtained from the same sample, sequenced in a study of blood T cell repertoires in COVID-19. Data came from immunoSEQ multiplex PCR; TCRdb stores just in-frame clones and leaves some out. Among over 110,000 clones listed, 85% to 90% were seen once. Sequencing was carried out using PBMCs or T cells enriched from blood (not recorded which). Source of these receptors: a man in his sixties who had recovered from COVID-19.

This chain uses TRBV28 with TRBJ2-3; 9 nucleotides line up with TRBD2. J gave up 4 bases and V 5 bases, and 4 bases lay outside the gene matches. This CDR3 contains 14 residues. Germline lookup yields CDR1 MDHEN and CDR2 SYDVKM. CDR3 coding DNA: TGTGCCAGCAGTGCCAGCGGGAGGTCAGATACGCAGTATTTT. Translated, it gives CASSASGRSDTQYF.

This chain joins TRBV27 and TRBJ2-2, with TRBD1 identical over 7 bases. CDR3 length equals 13 residues. With V trimmed by 3 bases and J by 7 bases, 2 bases remained unmatched. Germline-derived CDR1 and CDR2 are MNHEY and SMNVEV (reference sequence). CDR3 in amino acids: CASSLGQLGELFF. The CDR3, as DNA: TGTGCCAGCAGTTTGGGACAGCTCGGGGAGCTGTTTTTT.

The chain combines TRBV12-3 or TRBV12-4 with TRBJ2-1; 9 bases fit TRBD1. This CDR3 has 13 residues. The V gene end was trimmed by 8 bases and the J gene end by 7 bases; junction bases not matched to a gene: 6. DNA of the CDR3: TGTGCCAGCCTCGGGACAGGGCGAAATGAGCAGTTCTTC. Translated: CASLGTGRNEQFF.

This chain links TRBV19 with TRBJ2-7; D might be TRBD1 (5 bases). Trimming stripped 6 bases from V and 3 bases from J, with 12 bases between. In germline, CDR1 is LNHDA, CDR2 SQIVND (reference sequence). The CDR3 extends over 13 amino acids. The CDR3 loop is CASSPYDSYEQYF. CDR3 DNA sequence: TGTGCCAGTAGCCCTTACGACAGCTACGAGCAGTACTTC.

This rearrangement joins TRBV19 to TRBJ1-6; TRBD1 aligns across 9 bases. The CDR3 runs to 16 residues. Per the germline V gene, CDR1 is LNHDA and CDR2 is SQIVND (reference sequence). V shed 6 bases, J shed 12 bases, and the junction held 15 bases outside the gene matches. CDR3 coding DNA: TGTGCCAGTAGCCAGGACAGGGGACTCAGTATAGGACCCCTCCACTTT. This translates into CASSQDRGLSIGPLHF.

V usage is TRBV29-1 and J usage is TRBJ2-1, with 9 positions matching TRBD1. The CDR3 has 13 residues. CDR1 SQVTM and CDR2 ANQGSEA come from the germline V gene. Unmatched junction bases numbered 7, after V lost 6 bases and J lost 7 bases. The CDR3 protein is CSVEVDRGNEQFF. The CDR3 nucleotides are TGCAGCGTAGAGGTTGACAGGGGGAATGAGCAGTTCTTC.

This clone was detected only once. The chain employs TRBV7-9 and TRBJ2-7; D possibly corresponds to TRBD1 (5 bases). CDR1 and CDR2 (germline): SEHNR, FQNEAQ (reference sequence). Trimming removed 3 bases at V and 2 bases at J, with 8 bases between. The length of the CDR3 is 13 residues. The CDR3 sequence: CASSLPGPYEQYF. The DNA for the CDR3 is TGTGCCAGCAGCTTGCCAGGGCCCTACGAGCAGTACTTC. The variable domain in full, with the rest retrieved from reference TRBV7-9 and TRBJ2-7, is DTGVSQNPRHKITKRGQNVTFRCDPISEHNRLYWYRQTLGQGPEFLTYFQNEAQLEKSRLLSDRFSAERPKGSFSTLEIQRTEQGDSAMYLCASSLPGPYEQYFGPGTRLTVT.

This clone was counted only a few times. This sequence joins TRBV6-5 and TRBJ1-4; maybe TRBD1 (5 bases). Trimming shortened V by 5 bases and J by 0 bases, and 10 bases separated the two germline ends. CDR3 size: 15 residues. The germline gives CDR1 MNHEY, CDR2 SVGAGI. The DNA of the CDR3 is TGTGCCAGCAGTAACAGGCTCGCAACTAATGAAAAACTGTTTTTT. Translation: CASSNRLATNEKLFF.

The gene calls are TRBV24-1 and TRBJ1-5, with 10 bases lining up with TRBD1. After removal of 7 bases from V and 6 bases from J, the junction contained 8 bases not matched to a gene. There are 15 residues in the CDR3. Germline CDR1 is KGHDR and CDR2 is SFDVKD. The CDR3 loop is CATSQGRDRGQPQHF. The CDR3 DNA is TGTGCCACCAGCCAAGGGAGGGACAGGGGTCAGCCCCAGCATTTT.

The chain employs TRBV2 and TRBJ1-4, with D unresolved. The CDR3 consists of 18 residues. The V end was cut by 3 bases, the J end by 0 bases, with 17 bases between. Per the germline V gene, CDR1 is SNHLY and CDR2 is FYNNEI. CDR3 sequence: CASSDSAPGVATNEKLFF. The CDR3 DNA follows: TGTGCCAGCAGTGACTCGGCGCCAGGCGTCGCAACTAATGAAAAACTGTTTTTT.

The chain is built from TRBV2 and TRBJ1-6, with 7 bases identical to TRBD1. The CDR3 totals 14 residues. V lost 10 bases and J lost 3; bases outside the gene matches: 6. The germline CDR1 and CDR2 sequences are SNHLY and FYNNEI. This chain's CDR3 is CATGQRNYNSPLHF. As DNA, the CDR3 is TGTGCCACGGGACAGCGAAACTATAATTCACCCCTCCACTTT.

The V gene is TRBV12-3 or TRBV12-4, the J gene TRBJ2-2; no firm D call. Trimming cost V 4 bases and J 3 bases, with 6 bases left between them. This CDR3 has 13 amino acids. CDR3 amino acids: CASSSHYTGELFF. CDR3 sequence (DNA): TGTGCCAGCAGTTCCCACTACACCGGGGAGCTGTTTTTT.

The chain uses TRBV5-4 and TRBJ2-2, with 10 bases that match TRBD2. Losses at the gene ends were 3 bases for V and 7 bases for J; bases not matched to a gene: 3. This CDR3 comprises 14 residues. The germline V gene has CDR1 SGHNT and CDR2 YYREEE (reference sequence). CDR3 region: CASSSRTSGGELFF. The CDR3 coding sequence is TGTGCCAGCAGCTCCCGGACTAGCGGCGGGGAGCTGTTTTTT.

This clone was seen once. This sequence joins TRBV7-9 and TRBJ2-5; TRBD1 is a possible D gene (5 bases). V was pared by 5 bases and J by 1 base, with 14 bases between. The germline CDR1 and CDR2 sequences are SEHNR and FQNEAQ (reference sequence). CDR3 length equals 15 residues. CDR3 DNA: TGTGCCAGCAGCCCTGGGGCAGAAACCCAAGAGACCCAGTACTTC. It encodes CASSPGAETQETQYF.

This sequence joins TRBV10-2 and TRBJ2-1, with 11 bases identical to TRBD2. Germline V CDR1 and CDR2: WSHSY, SAAADI. CDR3 length equals 15 residues. Trimming took 4 bases from V and 10 from J; bases not matched to a gene: 9. The CDR3 sequence: CASSVLAGAGGEQFF. The CDR3 region has the DNA TGCGCCAGCAGTGTACTAGCGGGGGCTGGAGGAGAGCAGTTCTTC.

The chain uses TRBV9 and TRBJ2-3; possibly TRBD2 for D (5 bases). The CDR3 sequence is 16 residues long. Germline values: CDR1 SGDLS, CDR2 YYNGEE. V shed 3 bases and J shed 2 bases, with 16 bases lying between them. CDR3 residues: CASSATWRLPTDTQYF. CDR3 bases: TGTGCCAGCAGCGCGACGTGGAGGCTACCCACAGATACGCAGTATTTT.

The genes are TRBV9 and TRBJ2-3; D is uncertain. Trimming shortened V by 4 bases and J by 5 bases, and 8 bases separated the two germline ends. Germline V gene data show CDR1 as SGDLS and CDR2 as YYNGEE. The CDR3 consists of 12 residues. The CDR3 nucleotides are TGTGCCAGCAGCCCACACGTAGATACGCAGTATTTT. Residues: CASSPHVDTQYF.